This T cell receptor (beta chain) was identified during a study of blood T cell repertoires in COVID-19. Overall study context: The study drew acute and convalescent COVID-19 samples from the United States, Italy and Spain.

Methods used by the authors: It was from reference gene primer amplification that nucleated cell counts were estimated. TCRdb's copy holds only in-frame clones and misses some; the assay was immunoSEQ multiplex PCR. That table furnishes V, J and clone size, whereas the DNA furnished D and trimming. The sample yields 280,000 or so clones, approximately 86% seen once. V shed 10 bases and J 4 bases; nucleotides not matched to a gene: 6. Germline V gene sequence: CDR1 MNHEY, CDR2 SVGAGI. The length of the CDR3 is 12 residues. What was sequenced was peripheral blood. This TCR came from a woman aged 25 to 39 who had recovered from COVID-19. V usage is TRBV6-5 and J usage is TRBJ1-2, with 7 bases that match TRBD1. CDR3 coding DNA: TGTGCCATCCGACAGGGTGCCTATGGCTACACCTTC. It is translated as CAIRQGAYGYTF.